This entry concerns a single TCR beta chain. Its antigen is not identified. The germline V gene has CDR1 LGHNT and CDR2 FRNRAP. Trimming shortened V by 5 bases and J by 3 bases, and 13 bases separated the two germline ends. The CDR3 consists of 14 residues. PCR primers comprised 60 Vbeta and 13 Jbeta primers. Only in-frame clones appear in the TCRdb table, and some are missing; sequencing was by immunoSEQ multiplex PCR. This table has around 150,000 clones, roughly 80% appearing once. Although they were nominally healthy when sampled, donors likely had unrecorded immune exposures. The sample originates from a study of cytomegalovirus exposure and HLA in healthy donors. Study observations and caveats: The listing of roughly 160 TCR beta chains classed them as cytomegalovirus-associated. One later analysis reportedly identified an Asian-associated ancestry cluster that showed fewer N-insertions than the roughly 720-donor mean. One variant, a missense change in DCLRE1C, was linked in a later analysis to TCR beta V- and J-gene trimming.

The chain is built from TRBV12-5 and TRBJ1-1, with D tentatively TRBD1 (6 bases). The origin of this receptor is a middle-aged man in good health and CMV-seronegative. Source material: PBMCs. CDR3 region: CASGRQTGYTEAFF. In nucleotides, the CDR3 is TGTGCTAGTGGTCGACAAACAGGGTACACTGAAGCTTTCTTT.